This entry features one T cell receptor beta chain sequence. The data were produced by immunoSEQ multiplex PCR, yet TCRdb's version contains in-frame clones alone and is incomplete. The sample lists under 450,000 clones, less than 90% occurring once. This sample was taken from a study of blood T cell repertoires in COVID-19. Study in general: T cells, B-cell-depleted T cells, or PBMCs supplied cDNA or gDNA.

The CDR3 consists of 14 residues. Germline loops: CDR1 SNHLY, CDR2 FYNNEI. J was trimmed by 3 bases and V by 6 bases; bases with no gene match: 2. In terms of age and location, participants ranged from roughly 18 to 95 years and lived in fewer than 30 US areas. The chain employs TRBV2 and TRBJ1-6, with TRBD1 matching 7 bases. This TCR derives from a woman aged 25 to 45 who had recovered from COVID-19. The sequenced material came from PBMCs or T cells enriched from blood (not recorded which). The CDR3 here is CASSRGFYNSPLHF. DNA of the CDR3: TGTGCCAGCAGCAGGGGGTTCTATAATTCACCCCTCCACTTT.